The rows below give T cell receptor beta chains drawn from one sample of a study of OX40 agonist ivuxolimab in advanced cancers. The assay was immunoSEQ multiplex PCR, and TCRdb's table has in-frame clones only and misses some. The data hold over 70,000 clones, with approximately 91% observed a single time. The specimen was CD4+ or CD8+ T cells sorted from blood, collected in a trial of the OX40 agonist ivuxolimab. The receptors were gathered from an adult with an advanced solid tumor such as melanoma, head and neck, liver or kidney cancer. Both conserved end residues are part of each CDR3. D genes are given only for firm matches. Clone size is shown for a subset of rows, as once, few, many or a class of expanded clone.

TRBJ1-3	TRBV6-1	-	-	CASSEALRLSSGNTIYF	TGTGCCAGCAGTGAAGCGCTTCGGTTAAGCTCTGGAAACACCATATATTTT
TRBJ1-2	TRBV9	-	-	CASSVSSLTNYGYTF	TGTGCCAGCAGCGTATCATCTTTAACTAACTATGGCTACACCTTC
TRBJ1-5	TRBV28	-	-	CASSLAKQGIICNQPQHF	TGTGCCAGCAGTTTAGCAAAACAGGGAATTATTTGCAATCAGCCCCAGCATTTT
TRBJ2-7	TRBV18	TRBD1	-	CASSETGGARGEQYF	TGTGCCAGCTCAGAGACAGGGGGCGCCCGCGGCGAGCAGTACTTC
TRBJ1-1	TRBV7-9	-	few	CASSLRKEGNTEAFF	TGTGCCAGCAGCTTAAGGAAGGAGGGGAACACTGAAGCTTTCTTT
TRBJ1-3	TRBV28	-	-	CASSLAQGHGNTIYF	TGTGCCAGCAGTTTGGCCCAGGGTCATGGAAACACCATATATTTT
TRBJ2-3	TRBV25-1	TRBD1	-	CASSEGQGADTQYF	TGTGCCAGCAGTGAGGGGCAGGGGGCAGATACGCAGTATTTT
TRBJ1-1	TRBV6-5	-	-	CASSYSYRPNTEAFF	TGTGCCAGCAGTTACTCGTACAGGCCTAACACTGAAGCTTTCTTT
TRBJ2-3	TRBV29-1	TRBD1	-	CSVKGTGGTDTQYF	TGCAGCGTTAAGGGGACAGGGGGCACAGATACGCAGTATTTT
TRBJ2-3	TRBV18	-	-	CASLPTGTSTDTQYF	TGTGCCAGCTTACCGACAGGGACTAGCACAGATACGCAGTATTTT
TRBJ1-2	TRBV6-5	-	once	CASRPGGQGMQGYTF	TGTGCCAGCAGACCCGGAGGGCAGGGAATGCAGGGCTACACCTTC
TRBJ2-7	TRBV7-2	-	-	CASSRALGGLFYEQYF	TGTGCCAGCAGCAGGGCCCTAGGGGGTCTTTTCTACGAGCAGTACTTC
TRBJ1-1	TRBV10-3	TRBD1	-	CAISPGTAEQMNTEAFF	TGTGCCATCAGCCCCGGGACAGCAGAACAAATGAACACTGAAGCTTTCTTT
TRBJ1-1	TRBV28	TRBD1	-	CASTGTGLREAFF	TGTGCCAGCACCGGGACAGGGCTGAGGGAAGCTTTCTTT
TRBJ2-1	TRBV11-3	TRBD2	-	CASSSSGNPYNEQFF	TGTGCCAGCAGCTCCAGCGGGAATCCCTACAATGAGCAGTTCTTC
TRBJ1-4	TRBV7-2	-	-	CASSSDSWEKLFF	TGTGCCAGCAGCTCAGACAGTTGGGAAAAACTGTTTTTT
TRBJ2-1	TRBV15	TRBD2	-	CATTTRSGSSYNEQFF	TGTGCCACCACAACGAGGAGCGGGAGCTCCTACAATGAGCAGTTCTTC
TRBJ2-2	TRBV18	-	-	CASSPKAGELFF	TGTGCCAGCTCACCTAAGGCCGGGGAGCTGTTTTTT
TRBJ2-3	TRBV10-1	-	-	CASSESRGSRNGDTQYF	TGCGCCAGCAGTGAGTCGAGGGGGAGTCGGAATGGTGATACGCAGTATTTT
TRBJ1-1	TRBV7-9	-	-	CASSEGMNTEAFF	TGTGCCAGCAGCGAAGGGATGAACACTGAAGCTTTCTTT
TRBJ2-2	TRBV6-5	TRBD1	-	CASRSGTGETGELFF	TGTGCCAGCAGATCCGGGACAGGGGAGACCGGGGAGCTGTTTTTT
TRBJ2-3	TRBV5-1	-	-	CASGPGRSSTDTQYF	TGCGCCAGCGGCCCGGGCCGAAGTAGCACAGATACGCAGTATTTT
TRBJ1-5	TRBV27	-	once	CASRIDTYSNQPQHF	TGTGCCAGCAGGATCGACACCTATAGCAATCAGCCCCAGCATTTT
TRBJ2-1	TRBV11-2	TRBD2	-	CASSGSGSRNEQFF	TGTGCCAGCAGCGGTAGCGGGAGCCGGAATGAGCAGTTCTTC
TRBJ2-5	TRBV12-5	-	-	CASGLGGGTETQYF	TGTGCTAGTGGTTTGGGTGGGGGGACCGAGACCCAGTACTTC
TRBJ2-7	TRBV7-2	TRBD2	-	CASSSNSGSYEQYF	TGTGCCAGCAGCTCCAATAGCGGGAGCTACGAGCAGTACTTC